This TCR beta chain was documented in a study of blood T cell repertoires in COVID-19. Turning to the study itself: In each case, the material was cDNA or gDNA derived from T cells, B-cell-depleted T cells, or PBMCs.

CDR3 length: 18 amino acids. Germline CDR1 and CDR2: SGHRS and YFSETQ. The V and J ends lost 0 bases and 4 bases, in that order; junction bases with no gene match: 10. The authors' processing: Amplifying reference gene primers gave estimates of nucleated cell counts. Produced via immunoSEQ multiplex PCR; TCRdb's table is partial and in-frame only. V and J calls and clone size are those listed in that table; D and trimming were worked out from the DNA. The repertoire holds 250,000 to 350,000 clones, approximately 83% seen once, with about 4.3% in the top ten. Cohort 3 recovered donors had two negative PCRs, clearance, or symptom resolution.

The TCR sequence derives from a woman under 40 who had recovered from COVID-19. Sequenced material: PBMCs or T cells enriched from blood (not recorded which). The gene calls are TRBV5-1 and TRBJ2-3; 11 nucleotides agree with TRBD2. This chain's CDR3 is CASSLGFGLTSGADTQYF. In nucleotides, the CDR3 is TGCGCCAGCAGCTTGGGGTTCGGACTGACTAGCGGGGCAGATACGCAGTATTTT.